This TCR beta chain was recovered during a study of blood T cells in healthy people across ages. The CDR3 sequence is 14 residues long. V gave up 0 bases and J gave up 5 bases, with 8 bases separating them. Germline CDR1 and CDR2: LGHDT and YNNKEL (reference sequence). Using a J-beta primer mix together with a sample-barcoded 5' primer, a second PCR was run for roughly 6 to 12 cycles. TCRdb analysed the 5' RACE reads with MiXCR anew, one entry per CDR3 protein. The repertoire includes 1.5 million to 2 million distinct CDR3 sequences, about 30% of them detected once, and about 7.7% sits in the top ten.

This chain links TRBV3-1 with TRBJ2-1; D is uncertain. The sequence came from a woman in her twenties or thirties in good health. The source material was blood. The CDR3 protein is CASSQEALNNEQFF. The CDR3 DNA follows: TGTGCCAGCAGCCAAGAAGCCTTAAACAATGAGCAGTTCTTC.